The rows below give T cell receptor beta chains drawn from one sample of a study of T cell clonotyping in hematopoietic cell transplantation. The assay was immunoSEQ multiplex PCR, and TCRdb's table has in-frame clones only and misses some. In the table there are tens of thousands of clones, about 87% of which are singletons. The sample comprised peripheral blood mononuclear cells. Receptors were obtained from a woman between 35 and 50 years old in good health. Some clones in this sample may be carry-over from other donors' samples. Each CDR3 is given with its conserved first and last residue. Each record gives: J gene, V gene, clone size, D gene, CDR3 DNA, CDR3 protein. A D gene is named only where the DNA matches it firmly. Size tells how often a clone was seen (once, few, many) or the class of an expanded clone, and some rows leave it out.

>TRBJ1-2|TRBV5-1|.|.
TGCGCCAGCAGCTTGCCGGCCCGAGGGGTTGGTGGCTACACCTTC
CASSLPARGVGGYTF
>TRBJ1-5|TRBV28|.|.
TGTGCCAGCAGTCCCCTAGGGTCCCGCCTTCAGCCCCAGCATTTT
CASSPLGSRLQPQHF
>TRBJ1-5|TRBV15|.|.
TGTGCCACCCGGGTTCGGGACGGTAATCAGCCCCAGCATTTT
CATRVRDGNQPQHF
>TRBJ1-5|TRBV5-8|.|TRBD1
TGTGCCAGCAGCTATCGACAGGGGGATCAGCCCCAGCATTTT
CASSYRQGDQPQHF
>TRBJ2-7|TRBV27|.|TRBD2
TGTGCCAGCAGAAACGAGCGGGAGCGCTCCTACGAGCAGTACTTC
CASRNERERSYEQYF
>TRBJ2-1|TRBV29-1|.|.
TGCAGCGGGGCGCCAGCTGACAATGAGCAGTTCTTC
CSGAPADNEQFF
>TRBJ1-1|TRBV28|.|.
TGTGCCAGCACAGTTGGAGAATTTGAAGCTTTCTTT
CASTVGEFEAFF
>TRBJ1-1|TRBV5-1|.|.
TGCGCCAGCAGCAAGGACAGTAGCTCGGACACTGAAGCTTTCTTT
CASSKDSSSDTEAFF
>TRBJ1-2|TRBV28|.|.
TGTGCCAGCACCCTTGGGACGAGTAGATATGGCTACACCTTC
CASTLGTSRYGYTF
>TRBJ2-3|TRBV30|.|.
TGTGCCTGGAGGGCCCGGGAGTATGCAGATACGCAGTATTTT
CAWRAREYADTQYF
>TRBJ1-2|TRBV28|once|.
TGTGCCAGCAGTTTTGGCCGGGACACCATTTCTAACTATGGCTACACCTTC
CASSFGRDTISNYGYTF
>TRBJ2-2|TRBV30|.|.
TGTGCCTGGAGAGGGGGAGGCACCGGGGAGCTGTTTTTT
CAWRGGGTGELFF
>TRBJ2-3|TRBV9|.|.
TGTGCCAGCAGCAGAGGTGGGGGACGATACACAGATACGCAGTATTTT
CASSRGGGRYTDTQYF
>TRBJ1-1|TRBV30|once|.
TGTGCCTGGAGTAAAGGGCGATTGAACACTGAAGCTTTCTTT
CAWSKGRLNTEAFF
>TRBJ2-1|TRBV11-2|.|.
TGTGCCAGCAGCTTAGTGGGGTGGGAGCAGTTCTTC
CASSLVGWEQFF
>TRBJ2-5|TRBV5-1|.|.
TGCGCCAGCAGCTTGCCGGGAAGACAAGAGACCCAGTACTTC
CASSLPGRQETQYF
>TRBJ1-1|TRBV14|once|.
TGTGCCAGCAGCCAAGTGGGGGGCACTGAAGCTTTCTTT
CASSQVGGTEAFF
>TRBJ1-2|TRBV30|.|.
TGTGCCTGGGCGACTCCTTACTATGGCTACACCTTC
CAWATPYYGYTF
>TRBJ1-2|TRBV28|few|.
TGTGCCAGCAGTTTGGGCCGACGGGATGGCTACACCTTC
CASSLGRRDGYTF
>TRBJ1-5|TRBV2|.|.
TGTGCCAGCAGTGTAGGAAGGCATCAGCCCCAGCATTTT
CASSVGRHQPQHF
>TRBJ2-5|TRBV7-9|.|.
TGTGCCATACAGGAGGCCTTACAAGAGACCCAGTACTTC
CAIQEALQETQYF
>TRBJ2-7|TRBV7-2|.|TRBD2
TGTGCCAGCAGATGGGGAGGGGCCGCCTACGAGCAGTACTTC
CASRWGGAAYEQYF
>TRBJ1-1|TRBV30|.|.
TGTGCCTGGGGAACCGGGGGCATGAACACTGAAGCTTTCTTT
CAWGTGGMNTEAFF
>TRBJ1-2|TRBV6-5|.|.
TGTGCCAGCAGGAGACAGCGAGCCGGCGGCTACACCTTC
CASRRQRAGGYTF
>TRBJ1-2|TRBV28|.|.
TGTGCCAGCAGTTTCCAGGGAGGGATCTATGGCTACACCTTC
CASSFQGGIYGYTF
>TRBJ2-1|TRBV7-8|.|.
TGTGCCAGCAGCACCCGCCCCACACAGTATGGTGAGCAGTTCTTC
CASSTRPTQYGEQFF
>TRBJ2-2|TRBV30|.|.
TGTGCCTGGACCCAGTTCACCGGGGAGCTGTTTTTT
CAWTQFTGELFF
>TRBJ1-5|TRBV19|.|.
TGTGCCAGTAGTCCCCTCGGGGGAGGGCATCAGCCCCAGCATTTT
CASSPLGGGHQPQHF
>TRBJ1-1|TRBV19|.|.
TGTGCCAGTAGCTCCGCTCGTTTCACTGAAGCTTTCTTT
CASSSARFTEAFF
>TRBJ2-7|TRBV7-8|.|.
TGTGCCAGCAGCCTAATGGATGAGCAGTACTTC
CASSLMDEQYF
>TRBJ2-7|TRBV6-1|.|.
TGTGCCAGCAGTGCGTTTGGGATCTCCTACGAGCAGTACTTC
CASSAFGISYEQYF
>TRBJ1-1|TRBV4-1|.|.
TGCGCCAGCAGCCAAGGGACTGAAGAAGCTTTCTTT
CASSQGTEEAFF
>TRBJ1-1|TRBV5-4|.|.
TGTGCCAGCAGCTTGGCAGGGGATTACACTGAAGCTTTCTTT
CASSLAGDYTEAFF
>TRBJ1-4|TRBV7-2|once|.
TGTGCCAGCAGCTTAAGGGACCCCGGGACCCTTAATGAAAAACTGTTTTTT
CASSLRDPGTLNEKLFF
>TRBJ2-2|TRBV2|.|TRBD1
TGTGCCAGAAACCGGGACAGGGGTAACTCCGGGGAGCTGTTTTTT
CARNRDRGNSGELFF
>TRBJ1-5|TRBV11-2|.|.
TGTGCCAGCAGCCTTCAGGGTTGGCAGCCCCAGCATTTT
CASSLQGWQPQHF
>TRBJ1-4|TRBV19|few|.
TGTGCCAGTATAGGTCGTGGGAGAGAGGAAAAACTGTTTTTT
CASIGRGREEKLFF
>TRBJ1-1|TRBV30|.|.
TGTGCCTGGGGGACCGGGACACTGAACACTGAAGCTTTCTTT
CAWGTGTLNTEAFF
>TRBJ2-7|TRBV5-4|.|.
TGTGCCAGCAGCCCCCGGGACTTTACCTACGAGCAGTACTTC
CASSPRDFTYEQYF
>TRBJ2-7|TRBV6-8|.|.
TGTGCCAGCAACTTGGAGGACTGGACCTACGAGCAGTACTTC
CASNLEDWTYEQYF
>TRBJ1-1|TRBV14|.|TRBD1
TGTGCCAGCAGCCAGAAAGGCAGGGGGCTTGAAGGCACTGAAGCTTTCTTT
CASSQKGRGLEGTEAFF
>TRBJ1-2|TRBV5-1|.|TRBD1
TGCGCCAGCTGCGGACAGGGGGCGCTTTCGGATGGCTACACCTTC
CASCGQGALSDGYTF
>TRBJ1-2|TRBV2|once|.
TGTGCCAGCAGTGAGAAGATGCTATATGGCTACACCTTC
CASSEKMLYGYTF
>TRBJ2-7|TRBV19|.|.
TGTGCCAGTAGTTTAAGTTATACAGGGTTGGGCTACGAGCAGTACTTC
CASSLSYTGLGYEQYF
>TRBJ2-7|TRBV18|few|TRBD2
TGTGCCAGCTCACCATCGGTAGCGGGAGAAGGAAAGGGGCAGTACTTC
CASSPSVAGEGKGQYF